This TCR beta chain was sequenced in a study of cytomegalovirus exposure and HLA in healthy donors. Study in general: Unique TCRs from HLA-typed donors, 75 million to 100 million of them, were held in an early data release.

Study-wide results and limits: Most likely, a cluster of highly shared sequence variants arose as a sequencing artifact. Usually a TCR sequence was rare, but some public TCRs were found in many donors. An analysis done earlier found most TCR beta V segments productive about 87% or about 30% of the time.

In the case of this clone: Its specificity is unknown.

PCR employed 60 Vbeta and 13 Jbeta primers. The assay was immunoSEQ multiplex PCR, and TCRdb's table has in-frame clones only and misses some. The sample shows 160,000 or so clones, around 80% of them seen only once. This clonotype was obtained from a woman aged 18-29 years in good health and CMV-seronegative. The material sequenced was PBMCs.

The CDR3 bases are TGTGCCAGCTCACCACCGGCTAGCTTTTCGGGCCCCCAAGAGACCCAGTACTTC. Residues: CASSPPASFSGPQETQYF. The rearrangement links TRBV18 to TRBJ2-5; perhaps TRBD2 as D (5 bases). Trimming took off 0 bases at V and 1 base at J, with 18 bases between the two ends. CDR1 KGHSH and CDR2 LQKENI come from the germline V gene. The CDR3 covers 18 residues.